This TCR beta chain was retrieved from a study of neoadjuvant anti-PD-1 for oral cavity cancer (dated by TCRdb to 2020 to 2023). For the wider study: Before undergoing curative-intent surgical resection, most patients got three to four biweekly nivolumab doses at 3 mg/kg. Responders were defined as patients with complete response, partial response or stable disease by RECIST 1.1; non-responders were defined as patients with progression. An approximately 31% response rate was observed in the parent correlative cohort, in which around twelve patients were included. Patients who did not progress were given a fourth nivolumab dose at about day 43 and had definitive surgical resection on days 50-56. Summary of the overall study and its limitations: After neoadjuvant nivolumab, non-responders showed significantly higher T cell clonality (Gini index) in PBMCs than responders did. TCR analyses included only a few patients per response group, and the authors called for larger cohorts for validation. Higher pretreatment blood TCRbeta clonality and lower post-treatment tumor TCRbeta clonality were correlated with higher pretreatment blood Treg/Th17 ratios.

This clone was seen a handful of times. Its recognized antigen is unknown. Base qualities were left out, and no much larger clone turns up one base away. For deep sequencing, each PBMC sample was run in six replicates, with libraries mostly built from approximately 0.45 ug of input genomic DNA. TCRbeta libraries were prepared with the immunoSEQ hsTCRbeta kit according to the manufacturer's instructions. Sequencing of the completed libraries took place using an Illumina NovaSeq 6000 S4 flow cell after they had been pooled to approximately 2.8 nM. The paper's processing steps were these. The immunoSEQ Analyzer handled quality control and preprocessing of the raw data. The analysis was restricted to productive rearrangements, with each unique CDR3 amino acid sequence defining a clonotype. Repertoire clonality was estimated as the Gini-Simpson index, which was calculated using the R package tcR. Student's t test was used to compare Gini indices, while Pearson correlation assessed associations with tumor size change. TCRdb mirrors the immuneACCESS table, restricted to in-frame sequences. Some clones are absent from its copies; in checked studies, under half trace to an unresolved V gene, and the reason for the others is unknown. The DNA was the basis for D and trimming; V, J and clone size are from that table. The table for this sample lists about 15,000 clones; over 60% of them were counted only once. The ten biggest clones cover about 2.2% of the sample.

The time point label, as the study defines it: before neoadjuvant nivolumab. The patients had newly diagnosed stage II-IVA oral cavity squamous cell carcinoma and had not received any prior systemic or radiation treatment. The cohort was composed of patients with HPV-negative, locally advanced oral cavity squamous cell carcinoma. No culture maintenance or expansion was done, as the peripheral blood mononuclear cells went straight to analysis. Samples were obtained from a longitudinal correlative study of a single-arm phase II trial of neoadjuvant nivolumab in oral cavity squamous cell carcinoma. Subject-matched pre- and post-treatment PBMCs and tumors from three responders and three non-responders were subjected to genomic DNA-based TCRbeta sequencing. Peripheral blood mononuclear cells were drawn once before nivolumab treatment and a second time after treatment, when surgery took place. The Maxwell RSC DNA from Cells kit was used to isolate genomic DNA from PBMCs.

V and J are truncated by 9 bases and 4 bases respectively, leaving an intervening sequence of 10 bases. From cysteine to phenylalanine, the CDR3 is 12 amino acids long. Just CDR3 DNA is preserved here, 36 bases in frame from base 1. From a lookup of the germline V gene, CDR1 and CDR2 are SNHLY and FYNNEI. The material was PBMCs, obtained before nivolumab (anti-PD-1) treatment. This receptor was taken from a person aged 40 to 85 with oral cavity squamous cell carcinoma. The rearranged segments are TRBV2 and TRBJ1-5; the D gene is perhaps TRBD1, from 5 matching bases. The nucleotides are TGTGCCAGTACAAAGGGGAATCAGCCCCAGCATTTT. It codes for CASTKGNQPQHF.